Listed here are 6 T cell receptor beta chains from one sample, sequenced in a study of blood T cell repertoires in COVID-19. Assay used: immunoSEQ multiplex PCR; TCRdb lists only in-frame clones, some missing. The sample lists fewer than 200,000 clones; 76% were seen once. The specimen was peripheral blood. These TCRs come from a woman of 80 years or more with acute or convalescent COVID-19.

This chain joins TRBV19 and TRBJ1-2; 8 positions agree with TRBD1. Germline V CDR1 and CDR2: LNHDA, SQIVND (reference sequence). The trim removed 3 bases at V and 7 bases at J, leaving 4 bases unmatched. The CDR3 has 13 residues. The CDR3 DNA reads TGTGCCAGTAGTATGGACAGGGTGATTGGCTACACCTTC. Its protein product is CASSMDRVIGYTF.

A few counts support this clone. The chain uses TRBV4-1 and TRBJ2-1, with TRBD2 matching over 7 bases. Trimming removed 0 bases from V and 0 bases from J; junction bases left unmatched: 8. CDR1 is MGHRA, CDR2 YSYEKL, per germline. The CDR3 spans 18 residues. The CDR3 nucleotides read TGCGCCAGCAGCCAAGAGGGTTTGCGGGGGAGCTCCTACAATGAGCAGTTCTTC. It codes for CASSQEGLRGSSYNEQFF.

This clone was recorded only once. The V call is TRBV15, the J call TRBJ1-2; D might be TRBD1 (5 bases). The CDR3 has 15 amino acids. V was trimmed by 0 bases and J by 6 bases, leaving 14 bases between them. Per the germline V gene, CDR1 is LNHNV and CDR2 is YYDKDF (reference sequence). The chain's CDR3 is CATSREAKEGHGYTF. The CDR3 DNA follows: TGTGCCACCAGCAGAGAGGCCAAGGAGGGACATGGCTACACCTTC.

This clone was observed a handful of times. V and J are TRBV9 and TRBJ2-7; D is perhaps TRBD2 (6 bases). The V gene's germline CDR1 is SGDLS and CDR2 YYNGEE. The CDR3 runs to 14 residues. The germline V and J ends were trimmed by 4 bases and 7 bases, with 18 bases remaining between them. CDR3: CASSQGGTAGEQYF. CDR3 bases: TGTGCCAGCAGCCAGGGCGGGACCGCGGGGGAGCAGTACTTC. The full variable domain, completed using reference TRBV9 and TRBJ2-7, is DSGVTQTPKHLITATGQRVTLRCSPRSGDLSVYWYQQSLDQGLQFLIQYYNGEERAKGNILERFSAQQFPDLHSELNLSSLELGDSALYFCASSQGGTAGEQYFGPGTRLTVT.

V gene TRBV29-1 combines with J gene TRBJ1-1; 10 bases fit TRBD1. This CDR3 contains 14 residues. The V gene's germline CDR1 is SQVTM and CDR2 ANQGSEA. V lost 4 bases, J lost 0 bases, and 2 bases stayed unmatched. In DNA form, the CDR3 reads TGCAGCGTTGGGGACAGGGGTTTGAACACTGAAGCTTTCTTT. Translated: CSVGDRGLNTEAFF.

The chain carries TRBV12-2 and TRBJ2-3; TRBD2 is the table's D call and was not checked against the DNA. TRBV12-2 is labeled a pseudogene. The CDR3 is made up of 21 amino acids. In nucleotides, the CDR3 is TGTGCAAGTCGCCCAGAGCCCGGCGGGACTAGCGGGAGCCCTGCCACAGATACGCAGTATTTT. Translation gives CASRPEPGGTSGSPATDTQYF.